Listed below are T cell receptor beta chains from one sample, sequenced in a study of blood T cell repertoires in COVID-19. The method was immunoSEQ multiplex PCR; TCRdb's version includes in-frame clones alone and lacks a portion of them. Here the sample spans some 290,000 clones, roughly 93% being singletons. Sequenced: PBMCs or T cells enriched from blood (not recorded which). The receptors were sampled from a middle-aged woman with acute COVID-19. Each CDR3 is given with its conserved first and last residue. Each record gives: J gene, D gene, V gene, clone size, CDR3 DNA, CDR3 protein. The D gene is left open where the match is weak. Clone size is shown for a subset of rows, as once, few, many or a class of expanded clone.

TRBJ1-2	NA	TRBV5-1	NA	TGCGCCAGCAGCACCGGCGGGGTCGGCGGCTACACCTTC	CASSTGGVGGYTF
TRBJ1-4	NA	TRBV6-4	NA	TGTGCCAGCAGTGACTCGTCGGCTAATGAAAAACTGTTTTTT	CASSDSSANEKLFF
TRBJ1-6	TRBD1	TRBV5-6	NA	TGTGCCAGCAGCCCAAGACAGGGCCGGTCACCCCTCCACTTT	CASSPRQGRSPLHF
TRBJ2-7	TRBD1	TRBV7-2	once	TGTGCCAGCAGCATGGACAGGGCATCACGATACGAGCAGTACTTC	CASSMDRASRYEQYF
TRBJ2-7	TRBD2	TRBV7-9	NA	TGTGCCAGCAGCTTAGAGGGCGGGAGGGCCTCCGAGCAGTACTTC	CASSLEGGRASEQYF
TRBJ2-5	TRBD2	TRBV28	once	TGTGCCAGCACCTCCGGGGGGGCGGCTCAAGAGACCCAGTACTTC	CASTSGGAAQETQYF
TRBJ1-1	NA	TRBV2	NA	TGTGCCAGCAGTGTGTCCGTGAACACTGAAGCTTTCTTT	CASSVSVNTEAFF
TRBJ2-1	NA	TRBV28	once	TGTGCCAGCAGTTTTAGGTCAGGGGCGAATGAGCAGTTCTTC	CASSFRSGANEQFF
TRBJ1-2	NA	TRBV27	NA	TGTGCCAGCAGTTTATCCCCCATCGGGAACTATGGCTACACCTTC	CASSLSPIGNYGYTF
TRBJ1-2	NA	TRBV4-1	NA	TGCGCCAGCAGCCAATCGTCGGGTCGTAACTATGGCTACACCTTC	CASSQSSGRNYGYTF
TRBJ2-7	NA	TRBV5-1	NA	TGCGCCAGCAGCTTGACAGGAGACTACGAGCAGTACTTC	CASSLTGDYEQYF
TRBJ2-3	TRBD2	TRBV7-9	NA	TGTGCCAGCAGCGGGACTAGCGGGGGAACCCAGGAAGCGCAGTATTTT	CASSGTSGGTQEAQYF
TRBJ2-7	NA	TRBV23-1	once	TGCGCCACCGACGAGCAGTACTTC	CATDEQYF
TRBJ1-1	TRBD1	TRBV28	few	TGTGCCAGCAGTCTCACAGGGGACCCTGAAGCTTTCTTT	CASSLTGDPEAFF
TRBJ2-7	TRBD2	TRBV7-2	NA	TGTGCCAGCAGCTTAGAAGCGGGGGTGCCCTACGAGCAGTACTTC	CASSLEAGVPYEQYF
TRBJ2-7	NA	TRBV3-1/TRBV3-2	NA	TGTGCCAGCCCCAGGGGACCCCTCTTACACCTCTACGAGCAGTACTTC	CASPRGPLLHLYEQYF
TRBJ1-2	NA	TRBV28	NA	TGTGCCAGCAGTACTACTCCGGGACAACCGTATGGCTACACCTTC	CASSTTPGQPYGYTF
TRBJ2-1	NA	TRBV6-2/TRBV6-3	NA	TGTGCCAGCAGTTACTCGATTAGTTATGAGCAGTTCTTC	CASSYSISYEQFF
TRBJ2-1	TRBD2	TRBV6-5	NA	TGTGCCAGTACTACTAGCGGGGGCTACAATGAGCAGTTCTTC	CASTTSGGYNEQFF
TRBJ1-1	NA	TRBV7-8	NA	TGTGCCAGCAGGGGCTTCATGAACACTGAAGCTTTCTTT	CASRGFMNTEAFF
TRBJ2-3	TRBD2	TRBV2	NA	TGTGCCAGCAGTCCCCCAAGGACTAGCGGGAGGTCAGATACGCAGTATTTT	CASSPPRTSGRSDTQYF
TRBJ2-7	TRBD2	TRBV6-5	NA	TGTGCCACCTCCGCGGGGGGCCTCGAGCAGTACTTC	CATSAGGLEQYF
TRBJ2-7	TRBD1	TRBV6-6	NA	TGTGCCAGCCAGGGGGCTCGGGAGCAGTACTTC	CASQGAREQYF